This entry is about one T cell receptor (beta chain). Its specificity is not known. This entry belongs to a study of PD-1 blockade in classical Hodgkin lymphoma. The data were produced by immunoSEQ multiplex PCR, yet TCRdb's version contains in-frame clones alone and is incomplete. The sample yields under 45,000 clones, 65% to 80% seen once. Each and every patient relapsed after autologous stem cell transplantation, and patients got differing brentuximab vedotin exposure. Each best response was a complete response, a partial response or progressive disease. Between the trimmed V and J ends, which lost 5 bases and 3 bases, there was a span of 10 bases. The CDR3 spans 13 residues. Germline lookup yields CDR1 SGHVS and CDR2 FQNEAQ. General study points: CD4+ but not CD8+ TCR diversity rose significantly by C4D1. Nivolumab initiation under 1 year post-ASCT meant exclusion. Relapsed/refractory patients reportedly had the lowest baseline TCR diversity, below newly diagnosed patients, who were below healthy donors.

This receptor was identified in a human donor with classical Hodgkin lymphoma. The chain uses TRBV7-8 and TRBJ1-1, with D unclear. Sequenced material: peripheral blood mononuclear cells (PBMCs), taken at baseline. CDR3 protein: CASSTYGYTEAFF. CDR3 nucleotide sequence: TGTGCCAGCAGCACTTACGGGTACACTGAAGCTTTCTTT.